The 29 T cell receptor beta chains below all came from one sample that was sequenced in a study of CXCR3-negative and CXCR3-positive naive CD8 T cells. General study results and limits: CXCR3-negative naive cells had less hydrophobic TRB CDR3s than did CXCR3-positive naive cells.

Their antigen targets remain unknown. The method, 5' RACE with UMI labels, was used to prepare the TRB cDNA libraries. TCRdb reprocessed the 5' RACE reads and stores each CDR3 protein as one record, lacking DNA. This sample's table reports 75,000 to 100,000 distinct CDR3 sequences. Sample: naive CXCR3+ CD8+ T cells from blood. Subset specified: CD45RO-CCR7+CD27+CD95- naive CD8+ T cells expressing CXCR3 (TNR3+). All receptors come from a human donor in good health. Some clones in this sample may be carry-over from other donors' samples.

The chain joins TRBV13 to TRBJ2-1; the TCRdb call, TRBD2, lacks DNA for checking. Looked up from germline, CDR1 is PRHDT and CDR2 is FYEKMQ (reference sequence). The CDR3 has 16 amino acids. CDR3 amino acids: CASSSRGSGGAGEPFF.

V and J are TRBV11-2 and TRBJ2-4. The germline V gene has CDR1 SGHAT and CDR2 FQNNGV. The CDR3 runs to 15 residues. The CDR3 reads CASSLVRGSSNIQYF.

CDR3: CASSVHRAQRNNEQFF. The chain couples TRBV2 to TRBJ2-1; TCRdb proposes TRBD2, but this gene call is untestable without DNA. CDR1 and CDR2 (germline): SNHLY, FYNNEI. CDR3 length: 16 amino acids.

V usage is TRBV7-6 and J usage is TRBJ2-1. The CDR3 is made up of 12 amino acids. Germline CDR1 and CDR2: SGHVS and FNYEAQ. The CDR3 is CASSLSPIEQFF.

The rearrangement links TRBV7-9 to TRBJ2-1; the D call from TCRdb, TRBD2, cannot be confirmed without DNA. The CDR3 totals 18 residues. From germline, CDR1 is SEHNR and CDR2 FQNEAQ (reference sequence). The CDR3 spells CASSFLAGEKPGYNEQFF.

The chain is built from TRBV7-2 and TRBJ1-2; with no DNA, the TCRdb D assignment of TRBD1 cannot be verified. From germline, CDR1 is SGHTA and CDR2 FQGNSA. There are 15 residues in the CDR3. The CDR3 spells CASSLGGRANYGYTF.

The chain has TRBV7-2 and TRBJ1-1. The CDR3 loop spans 13 amino acids. From germline, CDR1 is SGHTA and CDR2 FQGNSA. The CDR3 region is CASTLGLNTEAFF.

V usage is TRBV11-3 and J usage is TRBJ2-1; lacking DNA, the TRBD1 call made by TCRdb goes unchecked. The CDR3 length is 12 residues. In germline, CDR1 is SGHNT, CDR2 YENEEA. The CDR3 loop is CASSWGADEQFF.

The chain employs TRBV10-3 and TRBJ2-1; TCRdb's assignment of TRBD1 cannot be checked, as there is no DNA. From germline, CDR1 is ENHRY and CDR2 SYGVKD. CDR3 size: 14 residues. This CDR3 reads CAIIEAPGDNEQFF.

The rearrangement uses TRBV20-1 and TRBJ1-1; TCRdb's D gene call, TRBD1, goes unchecked for lack of DNA. From germline, CDR1 is DFQATT and CDR2 SNEGSKA (reference sequence). CDR3 size: 13 residues. The chain's CDR3 is CSAQDRENTEAFF.

This chain joins TRBV29-1 and TRBJ2-2; TCRdb indicates TRBD1, and absent DNA this call remains unverified. CDR1 is SQVTM, CDR2 ANQGSEA, per germline. The CDR3 covers 14 residues. Here the CDR3 reads CSMWDREMTGELFF.

J is TRBJ2-3 and V is TRBV3-1; TCRdb returns TRBD2, unconfirmable since there is no DNA. Germline V lookup: CDR1 LGHDT, CDR2 YNNKEL (reference sequence). This CDR3 region has 17 residues. CDR3: CASSQDGLGGITDTQYF.

The genes are TRBV7-2 and TRBJ2-1. The CDR3 spans 12 residues. Looked up from germline, CDR1 is SGHTA and CDR2 is FQGNSA. This CDR3 is CASSLVSYEQFF.

The chain employs TRBV6-7 and TRBJ2-2; TCRdb's D gene call, TRBD1, goes unchecked for lack of DNA. TRBV6-7 is marked as an open reading frame, function uncertain. The CDR3 has 18 amino acids. The CDR3 loop is CASIGAEEWRRNTGELFF.

The gene calls are TRBV6-5 and TRBJ1-1; the TCRdb D gene call, TRBD1, has no DNA to confirm it. Germline V CDR1 and CDR2: MNHEY, SVGAGI. This CDR3 is built from 14 residues. CDR3 amino acids: CASSLTGLDSEAFF.

The V and J genes are TRBV12-3 or TRBV12-4 and TRBJ1-1; TCRdb designates TRBD1, a call that cannot be tested without DNA. The CDR3 consists of 14 residues. The CDR3 sequence is CASSLHTGNTEAFF.

This chain connects TRBV7-9 to TRBJ2-5; the TCRdb call, TRBD2, lacks DNA for checking. CDR3 length: 16 amino acids. Germline CDR1 and CDR2: SEHNR and FQNEAQ (reference sequence). CDR3 loop: CASSFGSLAGKETQYF.

The rearrangement links TRBV4-1 to TRBJ2-5; there is no DNA to check the TCRdb D call of TRBD2. This CDR3 contains 15 residues. The germline gives CDR1 MGHRA, CDR2 YSYEKL. Here the CDR3 reads CASSQDSGGWETQYF.

V usage is TRBV7-3 and J usage is TRBJ1-1; TCRdb's assignment of TRBD1 cannot be checked, as there is no DNA. Per germline, CDR1 SGHTA and CDR2 FQGTGA. The CDR3 spans 13 residues. CDR3 protein: CASSEGQGDGAFF.

The chain has TRBV28 and TRBJ2-2; the D call from TCRdb, TRBD1, cannot be confirmed without DNA. The CDR3 length is 16 residues. Germline loops: CDR1 MDHEN, CDR2 SYDVKM. CDR3 sequence: CASSGLGNPGTGELFF.

V is TRBV4-3 and J is TRBJ1-1. The CDR3 covers 16 residues. Germline CDR1 LGHNA, CDR2 YSLEER. CDR3 in amino acids: CASSQDPVTRNTEAFF.

The rearrangement uses TRBV7-3 and TRBJ2-1; the TCRdb call, TRBD2, lacks DNA for checking. CDR3 size: 13 residues. Germline CDR1 reads SGHTA; CDR2 reads FQGTGA. The CDR3 is CASSLGGRNEQFF.

The chain joins TRBV12-3 or TRBV12-4 to TRBJ2-7. The length of the CDR3 is 12 residues. The CDR3 reads CASSFSVDEQYF.

This rearrangement joins TRBV9 to TRBJ2-3. The CDR3 is 12 residues long. CDR1 is SGDLS and CDR2 is YYNGEE in the germline V gene. CDR3 amino acids: CASSVDEDTQYF.

V gene TRBV7-9 combines with J gene TRBJ2-1; TCRdb names TRBD1, which stays unverified in the absence of DNA. The CDR3 totals 14 residues. Germline-derived CDR1 and CDR2 are SEHNR and FQNEAQ (reference sequence). CDR3 region: CASSLTRGGDEQFF. Together with reference TRBV7-9 and TRBJ2-1, the CDR3 gives the full variable domain: DTGVSQNPRHKITKRGQNVTFRCDPISEHNRLYWYRQTLGQGPEFLTYFQNEAQLEKSRLLSDRFSAERPKGSFSTLEIQRTEQGDSAMYLCASSLTRGGDEQFFGPGTRLTVL.

The V gene is TRBV12-3 or TRBV12-4, the J gene TRBJ1-1; no DNA is available, so the TRBD1 call from TCRdb remains unchecked. The CDR3 extends over 15 amino acids. CDR3: CASGRVTGVNTEAFF.

V and J are TRBV5-1 and TRBJ2-3; with no DNA, the TCRdb D assignment of TRBD2 cannot be verified. Germline V CDR1 and CDR2: SGHRS, YFSETQ. The CDR3 is 18 residues long. The CDR3: CASSLGLAGGPPVDTQYF.

The V and J genes are TRBV7-8 and TRBJ2-7; TCRdb outputs TRBD1, but without DNA this stays unchecked. Germline values: CDR1 SGHVS, CDR2 FQNEAQ. The CDR3 contains 13 residues. The CDR3 reads CASSFSPGYEQYF.

CDR3 protein: CASSTGLWTEAFF. V and J are TRBV12-3 or TRBV12-4 and TRBJ1-1; TCRdb's D gene call, TRBD1, goes unchecked for lack of DNA. There are 13 residues in the CDR3.